What follows are 13 T cell receptor beta chains derived from one specimen sequenced in a study of cytomegalovirus exposure and HLA in healthy donors (TCRdb year 2017). Library preparation employed the immunoSEQ multiplex PCR assay. For the multiplex PCR, a mixture combining 60 forward primers for TCR Vbeta segments and 13 reverse primers for TCR Jbeta segments was used. Here the immuneACCESS table is served through TCRdb, limited to in-frame sequences with V and J called. Missing clones are a known gap in these copies; in checked studies unresolved V genes cover under half, and the rest lacks a known reason. The sample table gives over 100,000 clones. The ten largest account for 6.5% to 7% of the sample. The sequenced sample was PBMCs. The receptors were gathered from a man between 35 and 55 years old in good health and CMV-seropositive.

The chain carries TRBV7-8 and TRBJ2-7; tentative D call: TRBD1 (6 bases). The germline V and J ends were trimmed by 3 bases and 4 bases, with 16 bases remaining between them. Germline V CDR1 and CDR2: SGHVS, FQNEAQ. CDR3 length equals 15 residues. CDR3 in amino acids: CASSFSDSTRYEQYF. CDR3 DNA: TGTGCCAGCAGCTTCTCGGACAGTACGAGGTACGAGCAGTACTTC.

V and J are TRBV9 and TRBJ2-7, with TRBD1 matching over 8 bases. The trim removed 0 bases at V and 3 bases at J, leaving 2 bases unmatched. Germline CDR1 is SGDLS and CDR2 is YYNGEE. There are 14 residues in the CDR3. The CDR3 nucleotides are TGTGCCAGCAGCGTAGGGACAGGGTACTACGAGCAGTACTTC. It codes for CASSVGTGYYEQYF. The variable domain in full, completed from reference TRBV9 and TRBJ2-7, reads DSGVTQTPKHLITATGQRVTLRCSPRSGDLSVYWYQQSLDQGLQFLIQYYNGEERAKGNILERFSAQQFPDLHSELNLSSLELGDSALYFCASSVGTGYYEQYFGPGTRLTVT.

The V and J genes are TRBV6-5 and TRBJ2-1; D gene unclear. The V end was cut by 4 bases, the J end by 6 bases, with 4 bases between. This CDR3 is built from 11 residues. From germline, CDR1 is MNHEY and CDR2 SVGAGI. The CDR3 DNA sequence: TGTGCCAGCAGTTTGAGCAATGAGCAGTTCTTC. This gives the protein CASSLSNEQFF.

The gene calls are TRBV29-1 and TRBJ2-5; 10 nucleotides line up with TRBD2. The germline CDR1 and CDR2 sequences are SQVTM and ANQGSEA. CDR3 length: 12 amino acids. J lost 5 bases, V lost 6 bases, and 3 bases had no gene match. CDR3 sequence: CSVLLAGETQYF. As DNA, the CDR3 is TGCAGCGTACTACTAGCGGGGGAGACCCAGTACTTC.

This chain links TRBV4-2 with TRBJ2-7; 7 nucleotides line up with TRBD2. CDR1 is LGHNA and CDR2 is YNFKEQ in the germline V gene. V lost 1 base and J lost 1; bases outside the gene matches: 10. This CDR3 spans 17 amino acids. The CDR3 region has the DNA TGTGCCAGCAGCCAAGCTGTAATGGGGGGGAAATCCTACGAGCAGTACTTC. Amino acid sequence: CASSQAVMGGKSYEQYF.

The rearrangement joins TRBV9 to TRBJ2-7; TRBD2 matches at 9 bases. Germline V gene sequence: CDR1 SGDLS, CDR2 YYNGEE. V lost 2 bases and J lost 4; bases outside the gene matches: 7. This CDR3 contains 15 residues. CDR3 bases: TGTGCCAGCAGCGTGGGACTAGCCTCATCGTACGAGCAGTACTTC. This encodes CASSVGLASSYEQYF.

The V call is TRBV10-3, the J call TRBJ2-5; D is undetermined. The closer fit of TRBJ2-7 to the DNA end suggests the J call may be wrong. The CDR3 contains 13 residues. The germline V gene has CDR1 ENHRY and CDR2 SYGVKD. The DNA of the CDR3 is TGTGCCATCTCTCCCATTCCTGTCTACGAGCAGTACTTC. It translates to CAISPIPVYEQYF.

The rearrangement uses TRBV9 and TRBJ1-4; 7 nucleotides align to TRBD1. This CDR3 spans 13 amino acids. J lost 5 bases, V lost 4 bases, and 2 bases had no gene match. The germline CDR1 and CDR2 sequences are SGDLS and YYNGEE. Here the CDR3 DNA reads TGTGCCAGCAGCTCGGGACAGAATGAAAAACTGTTTTTT. This codes for CASSSGQNEKLFF.

The chain uses TRBV9 and TRBJ2-1; D not resolved. The CDR3 is 15 residues long. Trimming shortened V by 4 bases and J by 5 bases, and 16 bases separated the two germline ends. In germline, CDR1 is SGDLS, CDR2 YYNGEE. The CDR3 is CASSLNPSGDNEQFF. CDR3 bases: TGTGCCAGCAGCCTAAATCCTTCTGGAGACAATGAGCAGTTCTTC.

The DNA for the CDR3 is TGTGCCAGCAGCTTGAGGCAGGGTAACTATGGCTACACCTTC. It encodes CASSLRQGNYGYTF. The chain couples TRBV11-2 to TRBJ1-2; the D gene is possibly TRBD1 (5 bases). V lost 3 bases, J lost 1 base, and 9 bases lay in between. Germline V gene data show CDR1 as SGHAT and CDR2 as FQNNGV. The CDR3 totals 14 residues.

This sequence joins TRBV5-1 and TRBJ2-1; weak D call: TRBD1 (6 bases). The ends were cut back, 5 bases at V and 2 bases at J, with 17 bases in the middle. CDR1 SGHRS and CDR2 YFSETQ come from the germline V gene. The CDR3 sequence is 16 residues long. This CDR3 is CASRSTGSLTYNEQFF. Written as DNA, the CDR3 is TGCGCCAGCAGGTCGACAGGTTCCCTCACCTACAATGAGCAGTTCTTC.

This chain uses TRBV7-3 with TRBJ2-3; TRBD2 agrees at 8 bases. The CDR3 runs to 15 residues. Trimming at V came to 4 bases and at J to 10 bases, leaving 13 bases not matched to a gene. Germline assignment: CDR1 SGHTA and CDR2 FQGTGA. CDR3 residues: CASSSTGTSSLAQYF. CDR3 in DNA: TGTGCCAGCAGCTCTACCGGGACTAGTAGTCTTGCGCAGTATTTT.

A remark on this clone: Other DNA variants within this sample encode the same CDR3. This chain joins TRBV6-1 and TRBJ2-7; D is ambiguous. Germline CDR1 MNHNS, CDR2 SASEGT. V lost 6 bases and J 6 bases, leaving 9 bases between the germline ends. This CDR3 region has 11 residues. The CDR3 DNA is TGTGCCAGCAGCGTTTCAGGCGAGCAGTACTTC. This gives the protein CASSVSGEQYF.